One T cell receptor (beta chain) is described in this entry. The data were taken from a study of shared T cell receptors in the human thymus. Data came from immunoSEQ multiplex PCR; TCRdb stores just in-frame clones and leaves some out. This repertoire shows approximately 660,000 clones, around 89% found once; its top ten account for around 0.01%. CDR1 is MRHNA, CDR2 SNTAGT, per germline. Between the trimmed V and J ends, which lost 4 bases and 2 bases, there was a span of 7 bases. CDR3 length equals 13 residues. This sample was also put to use in a study of human thymus T cells. That publication notes: The authors found apparently biased V and J gene usage in thymic and blood repertoires.

V gene TRBV6-4 combines with J gene TRBJ2-3; possible D gene TRBD2, 5 bases. The TCR comes from a boy in the first two years of life with a congenital heart defect. Source material: thymocytes. Written as DNA, the CDR3 is TGTGCCAGCAGTGTCGGGATCACAGATACGCAGTATTTT. Residues: CASSVGITDTQYF.